The 8 T cell receptor beta chains listed next were all sequenced from one sample in a study of esophageal squamous cell carcinoma tumors. PCR used a TCR alpha or TCR beta constant-region primer with a P20EA primer, then nested PCR with CA2 or CB2. Unbiased adaptor ligation RT-PCR amplified the TCR genes, and a polyT18-containing BSL-18E primer primed reverse transcription. TCRdb re-analysed the 5' RACE reads in MiXCR, keeping a single row per CDR3 protein. The sample yields just over 1,000 distinct CDR3 sequences, less than 15% seen once. The specimen was tumor tissue. The receptors derive from a man between 50 and 80 years old with esophageal squamous cell carcinoma.

In its sample, this clonotype is large. The V gene is TRBV29-1, the J gene TRBJ2-1; D gene unclear. Germline values: CDR1 SQVTM, CDR2 ANQGSEA. The V gene lost 4 bases and the J gene lost 4 bases, with 8 bases spanning the gap. The CDR3 is 12 amino acids. The CDR3 DNA reads as TGCAGCGTTGGACAAACTTACAATGAGCAGTTCTTC. Its translation is CSVGQTYNEQFF.

This clonotype is categorized as large. The chain is built from TRBV20-1 and TRBJ2-7; no clear D gene. From germline, CDR1 is DFQATT and CDR2 SNEGSKA (reference sequence). Trimming cost V 4 bases and J 4 bases, with 20 bases left between them. The CDR3 has 15 amino acids. The CDR3 sequence is CSAIPTFGLTYEQYF. CDR3 in DNA: TGCAGTGCTATACCCACCTTTGGGCTGACGTACGAGCAGTACTTC.

This clonotype ranks as medium-sized (0.01 to 0.1%). The chain employs TRBV10-3 and TRBJ2-7; 9 positions match TRBD1. Trimming took 6 bases from V and 5 from J; bases not matched to a gene: 11. The CDR3 has 15 residues. Germline loops: CDR1 ENHRY, CDR2 SYGVKD. The CDR3 loop is CAISGGTGPLDEQYF. The CDR3 DNA is TGTGCCATCAGCGGAGGGACAGGGCCCCTGGACGAGCAGTACTTC.

Of note for this clonotype: This may stem from a read error, because a much larger clone lies one nucleotide away. The rearrangement joins TRBV28 to TRBJ1-5; a possible D gene is TRBD1 (5 bases). The CDR3 spans 17 residues. Looked up from germline, CDR1 is MDHEN and CDR2 is SYDVKM. The CDR3 here is CASTSPGRQYSNQPRHF. CDR3 sequence (DNA): TGTGCCAGCACCTCACCCGGAAGACAGTATAGCAATCAGCCCCGGCATTTT.

Notes on this clonotype: At one boundary the junction diverges from the germline segment, which might be a read error. V and J are TRBV6-6 and TRBJ1-3, with 7 bases matching TRBD1. This CDR3 comprises 19 residues. The germline V gene has CDR1 MNHNY and CDR2 SVGAGI (reference sequence). CDR3 bases: TGTGCCAGTAGGTCAACCCGGACAGGCGGGAAGAGCTCTGGAAACACCAGATATTTT. It codes for CASRSTRTGGKSSGNTRYF.

To note about this clonotype: A much larger clone differs by one base, so this may be a read error. This chain links TRBV9 with TRBJ2-3, with D unresolved. The CDR3 loop spans 13 amino acids. Per germline, CDR1 SGDLS and CDR2 YYNGEE. In nucleotides, the CDR3 is TGTTCCAGCAGCCTGAGGTCGTCGGATACGCAGTATTTT. This gives the protein CSSSLRSSDTQYF.

The chain uses TRBV2 and TRBJ1-1; D is undetermined. The ends were cut back, 6 bases at V and 9 bases at J, with 8 bases in the middle. This CDR3 is 10 amino acids long. The V gene's germline CDR1 is SNHLY and CDR2 FYNNEI. The CDR3 sequence: CASSLNQAFF. For the CDR3, the DNA is TGTGCCAGCAGCCTAAATCAAGCTTTCTTT.

Notes on this clonotype: A much larger clone sits a single nucleotide away, making a read error possible. The gene calls are TRBV7-9 and TRBJ2-3; D is ambiguous. Trimming left V 1 base short and J 6 bases short, with 14 bases between. CDR1 is SEHNR and CDR2 is FQNEAQ in the germline V gene (reference sequence). CDR3 length equals 15 residues. CDR3 amino acids: CASSLVAVRRDTQYF. The CDR3 DNA reads TGTGCCAGCAGCTTAGTGGCTGTACGCAGGGATACGCAGTATTTT.